This is a list of T cell receptor beta chains from one sample in a study of regulatory T cells in long-lasting Graves disease. TCRdb called the multiplex PCR reads again in MiXCR, with one record for every CDR3 protein. The table shows a few hundred thousand distinct CDR3 sequences, with approximately 15% occurring only once. The same data also contributed to another study, on T cells in Graves' hyperthyroidism and ophthalmopathy.

Sequencing was performed on peripheral blood mononuclear cells (PBMCs), taken at new diagnosis, from a patient treated with antithyroid drugs. Source of these receptors: a middle-aged man with Graves disease. The CDR3 runs from the conserved cysteine through the conserved F or W. D genes are given only for firm matches. Some rows have no size entry. The others give once, few or many, or a class for an expanded clone.

abundance	d_gene	v_gene	j_gene	CDR3aa	CDR3nt
many	.	TRBV7-2	TRBJ1-1	CASSLGETEAFF	TGTGCCAGCAGCTTAGGAGAGACTGAAGCTTTCTTT
.	.	TRBV9	TRBJ2-3	CASSPGNPTDTQYF	TGTGCCAGCAGCCCGGGGAACCCTACAGATACGCAGTATTTT
few	.	TRBV12-5	TRBJ2-3	CASGLGLGFGTDTQYF	TGTGCTAGTGGTTTGGGACTAGGATTTGGCACAGATACGCAGTATTTT
.	TRBD1	TRBV2	TRBJ1-6	CASSGQGSSYNSPLHF	TGTGCCAGCAGCGGACAGGGGAGCTCCTATAATTCACCCCTCCACTTT
many	.	TRBV27	TRBJ2-5	CASSLSGTPPQKTQYF	TGTGCCAGCAGTCTGTCCGGGACGCCCCCTCAGAAGACCCAGTACTTC
many	.	TRBV6-5	TRBJ1-1	CASSYVSGDTEAFF	TGTGCCAGCAGTTACGTCAGCGGGGACACTGAAGCTTTCTTT
many	TRBD1	TRBV5-1	TRBJ2-7	CASSLPGQGMYEQYF	TGCGCCAGCAGCTTACCGGGACAGGGAATGTACGAGCAGTACTTC
.	TRBD1	TRBV6-2/TRBV6-3	TRBJ1-5	CASKRQGSYSNQPQHF	TGTGCCAGCAAAAGACAGGGCTCGTATAGCAATCAGCCCCAGCATTTT
many	TRBD1	TRBV28	TRBJ2-1	CASSSSGTGTNEQFF	TGTGCCAGCAGTTCATCCGGGACAGGGACCAATGAGCAGTTCTTC
.	.	TRBV2	TRBJ2-5	CASSEGPAETQYF	TGTGCCAGCAGTGAAGGGCCAGCCGAGACCCAGTACTTC
many	.	TRBV5-1	TRBJ2-1	CASMVTAYNEQFF	TGCGCCAGCATGGTCACGGCCTACAATGAGCAGTTCTTC
many	.	TRBV5-1	TRBJ2-7	CASQAGASWEQYF	TGCGCCAGCCAAGCCGGGGCCAGTTGGGAGCAGTACTTC
many	.	TRBV24-1	TRBJ2-3	CATSDFRRGGTTDTQYF	TGTGCCACCAGTGATTTCCGGCGGGGTGGGACCACAGATACGCAGTATTTT
once	.	TRBV6-1	TRBJ1-3	CASSLPDGNTIYF	TGTGCCAGCAGCCTGCCGGACGGAAACACCATATATTTT
few	.	TRBV3-1	TRBJ2-7	CASSQVRGSPTYEQYF	TGTGCCAGCAGCCAAGTCCGGGGCAGTCCAACCTACGAGCAGTACTTC
.	.	TRBV28	TRBJ2-3	CASSSRFRNTDTQYF	TGTGCCAGCAGTTCCCGGTTTAGGAACACAGATACGCAGTATTTT
.	TRBD1	TRBV19	TRBJ1-1	CASTRPGQGVFTEAFF	TGTGCCAGTACCAGGCCGGGACAGGGAGTATTCACTGAAGCTTTCTTT
many	.	TRBV18	TRBJ2-7	CASSPSLPGYEQYF	TGTGCCAGCTCACCATCATTACCCGGCTACGAGCAGTACTTC
many	TRBD1	TRBV9	TRBJ2-7	CASSVGTGLYEQYF	TGTGCCAGCAGCGTCGGGACAGGCCTCTACGAGCAGTACTTC
.	.	TRBV9	TRBJ1-3	CASSVAGGAALAGNTIYF	TGTGCCAGCAGCGTAGCTGGAGGGGCCGCGCTTGCCGGAAACACCATATATTTT
few	TRBD2	TRBV9	TRBJ2-5	CASSAGGLAEGETQYF	TGTGCCAGCAGCGCAGGGGGACTAGCCGAAGGAGAGACCCAGTACTTC
many	.	TRBV6-2/TRBV6-3	TRBJ2-1	CASPPPRGGTYNEQFF	TGTGCCAGCCCCCCCCCACGCGGGGGCACCTACAATGAGCAGTTCTTC
many	.	TRBV18	TRBJ2-1	CASSPPAGSLDEQFF	TGTGCCAGCTCACCACCGGCAGGATCGTTGGATGAGCAGTTCTTC
.	.	TRBV19	TRBJ2-7	CASSIDRGHPYEQYF	TGTGCCAGTAGTATAGATCGCGGGCATCCCTACGAGCAGTACTTC
few	TRBD1	TRBV12-5	TRBJ2-2	CASGRDRLNTGELFF	TGTGCTAGTGGTCGGGACAGACTCAACACCGGGGAGCTGTTTTTT
many	TRBD1	TRBV28	TRBJ1-2	CASSFPQQGGYTF	TGTGCCAGCAGTTTCCCTCAACAGGGGGGCTACACCTTC
few	TRBD2	TRBV6-5	TRBJ2-5	CASSYGGGTGRQETQYF	TGTGCCAGCAGTTATGGCGGGGGGACCGGTCGGCAAGAGACCCAGTACTTC
many	.	TRBV18	TRBJ2-7	CASSPAGGITYEQYF	TGTGCCAGCTCACCAGCTGGGGGAATTACCTACGAGCAGTACTTC